This T cell receptor beta chain is drawn from a study of blood T cell repertoires in COVID-19. About the study: COVID-19 samples from acute and convalescent phases originated in the United States, Italy and Spain.

There are 13 residues in the CDR3. The V end lost 1 base, the J end lost 1 base, and 4 bases lay between the germline ends. Germline V lookup: CDR1 MNHNS, CDR2 SASEGT. The study recruited people aged roughly 18 to 95 years across some 23 US areas. Clones were sequenced by immunoSEQ multiplex PCR, and TCRdb holds only the in-frame ones, with some missing. The sample carries 250,000 to 350,000 clones, approximately 92% recorded once. V gene TRBV6-1 combines with J gene TRBJ1-1, with D uncertain. This receptor was taken from a woman in her thirties who had recovered from COVID-19. Sequenced input: PBMCs or T cells enriched from blood (not recorded which). The CDR3 DNA reads as TGTGCCAGCAGTGAAGGAGCGAACACTGAAGCTTTCTTT. Protein product: CASSEGANTEAFF.